These T cell receptor beta chains were read from a single sample in a study of cytomegalovirus exposure and HLA in healthy donors. Some clones are missing from TCRdb's copy, which holds only in-frame ones; the method was immunoSEQ multiplex PCR. The repertoire holds 50,000 to 75,000 clones, about four fifths seen once, with 6% to 7% in the top ten. The specimen sequenced was PBMCs. All receptors come from a man under 40 in good health and CMV-seropositive. Each CDR3 is given without its conserved first and last residue.

>TRBJ2-7|TRBV4-1
ASSQSRGAYEQY
>TRBJ2-7|TRBV7-2
ASSYTGGLDEQY
>TRBJ1-1|TRBV5-6
ASSWQGSTEAF
>TRBJ1-6|TRBV28
ASSFGGIRGSPLH
>TRBJ1-1|TRBV19
ASSSRTVPNTEAF
>TRBJ1-6|TRBV13
ASSSPDTYSPLH
>TRBJ2-7|TRBV2
ASSDGGAVLSYERY
>TRBJ2-5|TRBV6-5
ASSPGHNQETQY
>TRBJ2-5|TRBV7-9
ASSFGRGRETQY
>TRBJ1-5|TRBV15
ATSRDRLSGNQPQH
>TRBJ2-7|TRBV4-3
ASSQQYRDRGRIQY
>TRBJ2-3|TRBV7-2
ASSSRLAGVADTQY
>TRBJ2-7|TRBV11-2
ASRRPGTGLPEQY
>TRBJ1-6|TRBV7-2
ASSWGQGISPLH
>TRBJ1-2|TRBV11-2
ASSPDRMRSYT
>TRBJ2-1|TRBV9
ASSPRGRQGGFEQF
>TRBJ2-7|TRBV5-4
ASSLEPRFEQY
>TRBJ2-5|TRBV14
ASSLGLAGDQETQY
>TRBJ2-1|TRBV4-3
ASSRLAGPYNEQF
>TRBJ1-2|TRBV9
ASSPRFGSGRVNYGYT
>TRBJ2-2|TRBV7-2
ASSFSIDTGATGELF
>TRBJ2-1|TRBV6-1
ASSEADGRGSNEQF
>TRBJ2-3|TRBV6-5
ASSYAAAPTDTQY
>TRBJ1-3|TRBV27
ASRGRPGNTIY
>TRBJ2-7|TRBV7-9
ASSPQQKFPSYEQY
>TRBJ2-3|TRBV7-2
ASSVSGTSGGAIDTQY
>TRBJ1-4|TRBV9
ASSGRTGGGEKLF
>TRBJ1-1|TRBV28
ASSHNRGRAAF
>TRBJ1-1|TRBV7-2
ASSPKGGTEAF
>TRBJ1-5|TRBV7-9
ASSSLTGGSEQPQH
>TRBJ1-2|TRBV5-1
ASSLTSAGGGEGYT
>TRBJ1-4|TRBV9
ASSGTGGEKLF
>TRBJ2-5|TRBV7-3
ASSKGTSGAETQY
>TRBJ2-1|TRBV6-1
ASSATRVDEQF
>TRBJ2-3|TRBV4-2
ASNRAGTTDTQY
>TRBJ2-1|TRBV4-2
ASSQGGTSSYNEQF
>TRBJ1-5|TRBV28
ASSLSPISNQPQH
>TRBJ2-6|TRBV4-3
ASSQDVGSGANVLT
>TRBJ1-2|TRBV10-3
ASNRGRGYT
>TRBJ1-2|TRBV12-5
ASGPRTGPERGYT
>TRBJ1-1|TRBV5-5
ASSLAGQGLGTEAF
>TRBJ1-1|TRBV25-1
ASSEPGSSGTEAF
>TRBJ1-2|TRBV6-4
ASKDRADYGYT
>TRBJ1-1|TRBV29-1
SVDSEPANTEAF
>TRBJ1-6|TRBV27
ASSLSSGGAWSPLH